Listed here are 22 T cell receptor beta chains from one sample, sequenced in a study of cytotoxic CD8 clonotypes in ibrutinib-treated CLL. Generated by immunoSEQ multiplex PCR, the TCRdb table keeps only in-frame clones and is missing some. The sample holds about 310,000 clones, more than 65% seen once. The sequencing used PBMCs, collected before ibrutinib treatment. The receptors were gathered from a human donor with chronic lymphocytic leukemia.

This chain connects TRBV4-3 to TRBJ1-5; 8 nucleotides line up with TRBD1. V gave up 0 bases and J gave up 2 bases; unmatched junction bases: 12. In germline, CDR1 is LGHNA, CDR2 YSLEER. The CDR3 totals 19 residues. In DNA form, the CDR3 reads TGCGCCAGCAGCCAAGAGGCCGGGACAGGTTTGTTGGGCAATCAGCCCCAGCATTTT. This translates into CASSQEAGTGLLGNQPQHF.

As concerns this clone: Other DNA sequences from this sample encode an identical CDR3 as well. J is TRBJ2-7 and V is TRBV30; D is ambiguous. The germline gives CDR1 GTSNPN, CDR2 SVGIG (reference sequence). The CDR3 runs 12 residues. V gave up 0 bases and J gave up 3 bases, with 6 bases separating them. This chain's CDR3 is CAWSVTGYEQYF. The CDR3 coding sequence is TGTGCCTGGAGTGTAACCGGCTACGAGCAGTACTTC.

The J gene is TRBJ2-5, the V gene TRBV18; TRBD2 aligns across 11 bases. The ends lost 6 bases at V and 5 bases at J; junction bases unmatched: 8. The CDR3 has 15 residues. The germline V gene has CDR1 KGHSH and CDR2 LQKENI. The CDR3 loop is CASSELAGDGETQYF. The CDR3 DNA is TGTGCCAGCTCGGAACTAGCGGGAGACGGGGAGACCCAGTACTTC.

This chain joins TRBV7-9 and TRBJ2-2; D is perhaps TRBD1 (5 bases). CDR3 length equals 14 residues. CDR1 is SEHNR and CDR2 is FQNEAQ in the germline V gene (reference sequence). The V end lost 3 bases, the J end lost 7 bases, and 12 bases lay between the germline ends. The CDR3 here is CASSFGASGGELFF. The CDR3 region has the DNA TGTGCCAGCAGCTTTGGGGCGTCCGGCGGGGAGCTGTTTTTT. The whole variable domain, remainder taken from reference TRBV7-9 and TRBJ2-2, is DTGVSQNPRHKITKRGQNVTFRCDPISEHNRLYWYRQTLGQGPEFLTYFQNEAQLEKSRLLSDRFSAERPKGSFSTLEIQRTEQGDSAMYLCASSFGASGGELFFGEGSRLTVL.

The chain has TRBV6-5 and TRBJ2-7, with D possibly TRBD1 on 5 matching bases. Looked up from germline, CDR1 is MNHEY and CDR2 is SVGAGI. Between the trimmed V and J ends, which lost 7 bases and 4 bases, there was a span of 17 bases. CDR3 length: 14 amino acids. The CDR3 here is CASTQRSGLYEQYF. CDR3 DNA: TGTGCCAGCACCCAACGATCAGGGTTATACGAGCAGTACTTC.

The chain employs TRBV27 and TRBJ1-1; 7 bases line up with TRBD1. This CDR3 is built from 18 residues. With V trimmed by 6 bases and J by 5 bases, 21 bases remained unmatched. The germline V gene has CDR1 MNHEY and CDR2 SMNVEV (reference sequence). The CDR3 is CASSRIVGNRGSRTEAFF. The CDR3 DNA reads as TGTGCCAGCAGCCGAATTGTCGGGAACAGGGGCTCTAGGACTGAAGCTTTCTTT.

The DNA for the CDR3 is TGCAGCGTGGGTCGGGGGTTAACCAATGAAAAACTGTTTTTT. Translated, it gives CSVGRGLTNEKLFF. This chain links TRBV29-1 with TRBJ1-4; possibly TRBD1 for D (5 bases). V was shortened by 6 bases and J by 5 bases, with 16 bases between the two germline ends. Germline CDR1 and CDR2: SQVTM and ANQGSEA. The CDR3 extends over 14 amino acids. The full variable domain, rest sourced from reference TRBV29-1 and TRBJ1-4, is SAVISQKPSRDICQRGTSLTIQCQVDSQVTMMFWYRQQPGQSLTLIATANQGSEATYESGFVIDKFPISRPNLTFSTLTVSNMSPEDSSIYLCSVGRGLTNEKLFFGSGTQLSVL.

The rearrangement joins TRBV11-3 to TRBJ2-1; 13 positions agree with TRBD2. This CDR3 contains 18 residues. J lost 8 bases, V lost 4 bases, and 14 bases had no gene match. CDR1 and CDR2 from the germline V gene are SGHNT and YENEEA. CDR3 amino acids: CASSSGSWTSGSRDEQFF. CDR3 sequence (DNA): TGTGCCAGCAGCTCCGGTTCCTGGACTAGCGGGAGTAGAGATGAGCAGTTCTTC.

This chain joins TRBV9 and TRBJ2-5, with 7 bases identical to TRBD1. Germline lookup yields CDR1 SGDLS and CDR2 YYNGEE. The CDR3 is 15 amino acids. J was trimmed by 7 bases and V by 1 base; bases with no gene match: 10. Written as DNA, the CDR3 is TGTGCCAGCAGCGTAACGGACAGGTTGCAAATGACCCAGTACTTC. It yields the protein CASSVTDRLQMTQYF.

This clone was observed a handful of times. This rearrangement joins TRBV7-2 to TRBJ1-1, with D possibly TRBD1 on 5 matching bases. The germline V gene encodes CDR1 SGHTA and CDR2 FQGNSA. This CDR3 has 14 amino acids. Trimming cost V 5 bases and J 0 bases, with 10 bases left between them. CDR3 amino acids: CASSKPGVNTEAFF. CDR3 DNA sequence: TGTGCCAGCAGCAAGCCGGGGGTGAACACTGAAGCTTTCTTT.

The V and J genes are TRBV18 and TRBJ1-2; D is ambiguous. Germline lookup yields CDR1 KGHSH and CDR2 LQKENI. The CDR3 is 15 amino acids. Trimming took 3 bases from V and 0 from J, leaving 11 bases between them. CDR3 sequence: CASSPRTASNYGYTF. The CDR3 region has the DNA TGTGCCAGCTCACCCCGGACGGCTTCTAACTATGGCTACACCTTC.

This rearrangement joins TRBV5-6 to TRBJ2-1; TRBD2 is a possible D gene (5 bases). The CDR3 extends over 13 amino acids. The ends were cut back, 0 bases at V and 5 bases at J, with 6 bases in the middle. Germline V gene sequence: CDR1 SGHDT, CDR2 YYEEEE. The CDR3: CASSLARDNEQFF. The CDR3 DNA reads as TGTGCCAGCAGCTTGGCGAGGGACAATGAGCAGTTCTTC.

V usage is TRBV7-2 and J usage is TRBJ2-3; 10 positions match TRBD1. Germline V gene data show CDR1 as SGHTA and CDR2 as FQGNSA. The junction had 6 bases not matched to a gene; V was cut back by 1 base and J by 2 bases. This CDR3 has 17 amino acids. The CDR3 sequence is CASSLVGDRGFTDTQYF. CDR3 in DNA: TGTGCCAGCAGCTTAGTCGGGGACAGGGGATTCACAGATACGCAGTATTTT. The whole variable domain, remainder taken from reference TRBV7-2 and TRBJ2-3, is GAGVSQSPSNKVTEKGKDVELRCDPISGHTALYWYRQSLGQGLEFLIYFQGNSAPDKSGLPSDRFSAERTGGSVSTLTIQRTQQEDSAVYLCASSLVGDRGFTDTQYFGPGTRLTVL.

The chain carries TRBV14 and TRBJ2-1, with TRBD2 matching 10 bases. Germline trimming cut 4 bases from V and 5 bases from J; bases unmatched to any gene: 8. This CDR3 is 16 amino acids long. Germline CDR1 SGHDN, CDR2 FVKESK. The CDR3 nucleotides are TGTGCCAGCAGCCTCCTAGCGGGAGTAATCGACAATGAGCAGTTCTTC. Translation: CASSLLAGVIDNEQFF.

This CDR3 reads CASSSSETQYF. CDR3 bases: TGTGCCAGCAGCTCCTCAGAGACCCAGTACTTC. This rearrangement joins TRBV7-2 to TRBJ2-5; D gene ambiguous. Germline V gene lookup returns CDR1 SGHTA and CDR2 FQGNSA. The CDR3 is 11 amino acids. Trimming removed 4 bases from V and 4 bases from J, with 4 bases in between.

The chain is built from TRBV5-6 and TRBJ1-5, with 8 bases fitting TRBD1. V lost 2 bases, J lost 8 bases, and 9 bases stayed unmatched. Germline values: CDR1 SGHDT, CDR2 YYEEEE. The CDR3 runs to 15 residues. The CDR3 sequence: CASSFTGQGIEPQHF. CDR3 nucleotide sequence: TGTGCCAGCAGCTTTACCGGACAGGGTATCGAGCCCCAGCATTTT. Full variable domain (remainder filled in from reference TRBV5-6 and TRBJ1-5): DAGVTQSPTHLIKTRGQQVTLRCSPKSGHDTVSWYQQALGQGPQFIFQYYEEEERQRGNFPDRFSGHQFPNYSSELNVNALLLGDSALYLCASSFTGQGIEPQHFGDGTRLSIL.

The chain joins TRBV9 to TRBJ2-2; D is ambiguous. The CDR3 runs 15 residues. The germline CDR1 and CDR2 sequences are SGDLS and YYNGEE. V lost 0 bases to trimming and J lost 6 bases, with 12 bases between them. Here the CDR3 DNA reads TGTGCCAGCAGCGTAGCGGCAGGCGTGTCCGGGGAGCTGTTTTTT. Translation: CASSVAAGVSGELFF.

The chain employs TRBV5-8 and TRBJ1-1; D gene uncertain. Germline V gene lookup returns CDR1 SGHTS and CDR2 YDEGEE. The CDR3 has 14 amino acids. V lost 0 bases, J lost 0 bases, and 6 bases lay in between. The CDR3 region is CASSLGQVNTEAFF. CDR3 nucleotides: TGTGCCAGCAGCTTGGGACAAGTGAACACTGAAGCTTTCTTT. The whole variable domain, remainder taken from reference TRBV5-8 and TRBJ1-1, is EAGVTQSPTHLIKTRGQQATLRCSPISGHTSVYWYQQALGLGLQFLLWYDEGEERNRGNFPPRFSGRQFPNYSSELNVNALELEDSALYLCASSLGQVNTEAFFGQGTRLTVV.

V and J are TRBV15 and TRBJ2-2, with D hard to call. Trimming shortened V by 7 bases and J by 3 bases, and 9 bases separated the two germline ends. This CDR3 is built from 13 residues. The V gene's germline CDR1 is LNHNV and CDR2 YYDKDF (reference sequence). The CDR3 protein is CATTNSHTGELFF. In nucleotides, the CDR3 is TGTGCCACCACAAACAGCCACACCGGGGAGCTGTTTTTT.

The chain recombines TRBV7-2 with TRBJ2-1, with D possibly TRBD2 on 7 matching bases. The CDR3 has 15 residues. Germline values: CDR1 SGHTA, CDR2 FQGNSA. V shed 5 bases and J shed 1 base, with 12 bases lying between them. The CDR3 region has the DNA TGTGCCAGCAGCCGCGGGGGCAAATCCTACAATGAGCAGTTCTTC. Protein: CASSRGGKSYNEQFF. Looking up the rest from reference TRBV7-2 and TRBJ2-1 gives the full variable domain: GAGVSQSPSNKVTEKGKDVELRCDPISGHTALYWYRQSLGQGLEFLIYFQGNSAPDKSGLPSDRFSAERTGGSVSTLTIQRTQQEDSAVYLCASSRGGKSYNEQFFGPGTRLTVL.

The rearrangement uses TRBV28 and TRBJ2-7; 10 bases agree with TRBD1. V was pared by 0 bases and J by 2 bases, with 10 bases of the junction left unmatched. The CDR3 extends over 18 amino acids. The germline CDR1 and CDR2 sequences are MDHEN and SYDVKM. The CDR3 region is CASSLWDPWDRGPYEQYF. The DNA for the CDR3 is TGTGCCAGCAGTTTATGGGATCCGTGGGACAGGGGTCCCTACGAGCAGTACTTC.

The genes are TRBV23-1 and TRBJ2-1, with a weak D call TRBD1 (5 bases). TRBV23-1 is marked as an open reading frame, function uncertain. This CDR3 contains 13 residues. Trimming cost V 4 bases and J 14 bases, with 18 bases left between them. In nucleotides, the CDR3 is TGCGCCAGCAGTCCTCCGGCAGGGTCGAAGGAGTTCTTC. Protein product: CASSPPAGSKEFF.